This record looks at one T cell receptor beta chain sequence and its context. Its antigen has not been determined. No qualities accompany the bases; no much larger clone lies one base away. The protocol used for the library was the immunoSEQ multiplex PCR assay. RNA was extracted from all samples and reverse transcribed into cDNA as template for TCR sequencing. First-strand cDNA was synthesized with SuperScript III using a 2:1 mix of oligo-dT and random hexamers. Amplification bias was assessed with a synthetic immune receptor repertoire, and residual bias was removed computationally. On the study's bioinformatics: Raw reads were preprocessed for error removal, and CDR3 was defined according to IMGT conventions as running from the conserved cysteine to phenylalanine. Clonality was calculated as 1 minus Shannon entropy normalized by log2 of the number of productive unique TCRs. Whether each scalp clone was CD4 or CD8 was inferred by checking scalp TCRbeta sequences against the CD4 and CD8 repertoires from sorted blood. The table was pulled from immuneACCESS by TCRdb, which kept in-frame rearrangements only. Such tables lose some clones; where checked, under half of the loss comes from unresolved V genes, and the rest has no known cause. V and J calls and clone size are those listed in that table; D and trimming were worked out from the DNA. The sample contains roughly 150,000 clones, roughly 60% of them found a single time. In total, the top ten clones hold approximately 4.3% of the sample.

The CDR3 runs 15 amino acids, cysteine and phenylalanine included. Only the CDR3 DNA is retained, 45 bases long and in frame from the first base. CDR1 and CDR2, looked up from the germline V gene, are SGHRS and YFSETQ. The junction shows trimming of 7 bases on V and 0 bases on J, and the gene matches do not reach 5 bases of it. The data were taken from a study of CD8+ T cells in alopecia areata (dated by TCRdb to the late 2010s). In terms of the full investigation: To study T cell clonal expansion in alopecia areata, the researchers applied high-throughput TCRbeta sequencing to both the C3H/HeJ mouse model and human patients. Human TCRbeta sequencing covered scalp tissue and sorted CD4+ and CD8+ peripheral blood T cells from patchy and totalis/universalis alopecia areata patients and healthy controls. Scalp clonality was compared among normal scalp (n=4), patchy alopecia areata scalp (n=8), and alopecia totalis/universalis scalp (n=8). RNA was extracted with the PAXgene miRNA kit for fixed scalp, the miRNeasy kit for PBMCs, and the RNeasy kit for mouse skin. TCRbeta CDR3 regions were amplified by immunoSEQ multiplex PCR using 35 Vbeta forward and 13 Jbeta reverse primers.

Overall study outcomes, separate from this receptor: Shared TCR sequences between patients were less evident than in mice, which may be partly attributable to HLA diversity in the patient population. Compared with normal scalp, lesional scalp, particularly in alopecia totalis/universalis, had higher clonality and more expanded CD8+ clones, which suggests antigenic drive. Unlike mouse skin, where gammadelta T cells dominate, normal human skin contains resident alphabeta T cells that get sequenced too, which complicates analysis of the scalp TCR repertoire.

PBMCs were isolated by density centrifugation and stained for CD3, CD4 and CD8, after which CD4+ and CD8+ T cells were sorted on a FACSAria. Scalp biopsies and blood samples were provided by unaffected controls. The V and J genes are TRBV5-1 and TRBJ2-2, and 8 bases in between align with TRBD1. The sequence derives from a human donor in good health. The sequenced sample consisted of CD4+ T cells sorted from blood. The CDR3 protein is CASGRGQANTGELFF. Here is the DNA: TGCGCCAGCGGAAGGGGACAGGCGAACACCGGGGAGCTGTTTTTT.